This TCR beta chain was sequenced for a study of regulatory T cells in long-lasting Graves disease. CDR3 regions were amplified by Arm-PCR using iRepertoire HTBI primers to build TCR beta libraries. TCRdb re-called the multiplex PCR reads with MiXCR, one entry per CDR3 protein. The sample contains more than 300,000 distinct CDR3 sequences, about 20% of which appear only once. This clonotype is a singleton in its sample. Time point described: persistent/refractory GD, antithyroid drugs over 5 years with positive TRAb. Extracted RNA from PBMCs served as the source of the TCR library. The length of the CDR3 is 15 residues. V was pared by 3 bases and J by 6 bases, with 15 bases between. CDR1 is SGDLS and CDR2 is YYNGEE in the germline V gene.

The origin of this receptor is a female donor with Graves disease. The sequencing used peripheral blood mononuclear cells (PBMCs), collected when the disease was refractory, from a patient treated with antithyroid drugs. V usage is TRBV9 and J usage is TRBJ2-2; D may be TRBD1 or TRBD2 (7 bases each). CDR3 loop: CASSAGGAGAGELFF. The CDR3 nucleotides read TGTGCCAGCAGCGCAGGGGGGGCTGGCGCCGGGGAGCTGTTTTTT.